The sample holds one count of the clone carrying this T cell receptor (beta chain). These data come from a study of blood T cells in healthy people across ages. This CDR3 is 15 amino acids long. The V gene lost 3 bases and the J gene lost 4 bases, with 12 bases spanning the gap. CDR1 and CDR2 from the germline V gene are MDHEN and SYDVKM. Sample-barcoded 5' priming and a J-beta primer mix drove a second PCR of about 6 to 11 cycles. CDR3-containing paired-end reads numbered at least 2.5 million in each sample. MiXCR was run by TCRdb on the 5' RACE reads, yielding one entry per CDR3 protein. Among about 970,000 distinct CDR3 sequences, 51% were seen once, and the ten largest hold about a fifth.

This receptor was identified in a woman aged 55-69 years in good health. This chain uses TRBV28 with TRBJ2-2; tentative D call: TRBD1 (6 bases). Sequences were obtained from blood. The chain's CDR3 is CASSFDRRVTGELFF. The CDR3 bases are TGTGCCAGCAGTTTCGACAGGCGGGTCACCGGGGAGCTGTTTTTT. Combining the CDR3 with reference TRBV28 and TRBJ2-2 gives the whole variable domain DVKVTQSSRYLVKRTGEKVFLECVQDMDHENMFWYRQDPGLGLRLIYFSYDVKMKEKGDIPEGYSVSREKKERFSLILESASTNQTSMYLCASSFDRRVTGELFFGEGSRLTVL.